This T cell receptor beta chain was found in a study of beta chain features in type 1 diabetes. Study background: Sorted cells from all samples, numbering 107,917,701, were examined. Regarding the study as a whole: Possibly, sequencing cDNA over-represented cells that had high TCR expression levels. The naive, central memory and Treg TCRB repertoires showed an apparent similarity that was greater among patients than among healthy donors. For Type 1 diabetes patients, all four CD4+ subsets carried TCRB CDR3s that were moderately but significantly shorter.

Unmatched junction bases numbered 3, after V lost 2 bases and J lost 5 bases. Germline values: CDR1 SGHRS, CDR2 YFSETQ. The length of the CDR3 is 13 residues. Reverse transcription of all isolated RNA meant that expressed TCRB transcripts were sequenced. The average output of naive, central memory and regulatory T cell samples was around 3.5 million reads. The assay was immunoSEQ multiplex PCR, and TCRdb's table has in-frame clones only and misses some. This sample has around 240,000 clones; approximately 16% occur once, and the top ten carry approximately 0.086%. This clone was seen a handful of times. Its antigen remains unknown.

The chain is built from TRBV5-1 and TRBJ2-7, with TRBD1 matching over 8 bases. The sequencing sample was made of naive CD4+ T cells from blood. The clonotype was recovered from a man aged 30-40 years with type 1 diabetes. Here the CDR3 DNA reads TGCGCCAGCAGCTTCCAGGGGGCGAACGAGCAGTACTTC. Encoded protein: CASSFQGANEQYF.